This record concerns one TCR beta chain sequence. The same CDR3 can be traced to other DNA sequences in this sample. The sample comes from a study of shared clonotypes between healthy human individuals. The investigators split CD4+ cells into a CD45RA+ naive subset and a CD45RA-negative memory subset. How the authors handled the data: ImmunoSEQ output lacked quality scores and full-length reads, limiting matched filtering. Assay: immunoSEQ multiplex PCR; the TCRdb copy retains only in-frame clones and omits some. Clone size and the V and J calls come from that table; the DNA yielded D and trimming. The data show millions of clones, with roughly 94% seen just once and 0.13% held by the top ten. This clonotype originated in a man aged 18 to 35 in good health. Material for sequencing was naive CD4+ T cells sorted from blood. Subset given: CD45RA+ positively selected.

CDR3 nucleotides: TGCAGTGCTAGAGTTGGGGAAACCCAGTACTTC. Its translation is CSARVGETQYF. J is TRBJ2-5 and V is TRBV20-1; D uncertain. Germline CDR1 and CDR2: DFQATT and SNEGSKA (reference sequence). This CDR3 comprises 11 residues. The V end was cut by 1 base, the J end by 8 bases, with 8 bases between.